The present T cell receptor (beta chain) was sequenced within a study of T-cell memory formation after mild COVID-19 (dated by TCRdb to about 2021). For the study in its entirety: TCR sequence clusters from the two donors were found to be largely donor specific. In a couple of donors, T-cell clones that expanded and contracted after mild COVID-19 were tracked by sequencing TCRalpha and TCRbeta repertoires over time. The cohort was made up of two young adult volunteers, one female and one male, who were previously healthy.

A word on this clonotype: Its binding antigen is unknown. Per-nucleotide qualities are absent, and no much larger clonotype sits a single base away.

The germline V gene supplies CDR1 SGHVS and CDR2 FNYEAQ. V gives up 2 bases and J gives up 0 bases, and the segment between their germline ends measures 13 bases. From the cysteine up to the phenylalanine, the CDR3 has a length of 16 residues. Of the read, only the CDR3 DNA is kept; its 48 bases are in frame from base 1. Summary of the overall study and its limitations: From day 15 to 85, contracting clones showed balanced CD4/CD8 phenotypes, whereas a second wave of clones that expanded from day 15 to 37 leaned towards CD4+. Whether the second-wave clones peaking on day 37 were SARS-CoV-2 specific was not confirmed. The study included only a couple of mild cases, and larger cohorts that include severe cases with pre-infection samples were judged to be necessary. Contracting CD4+ clones turned up mainly in the CM and EM memory subsets, whereas EMRA was where CD8+ clones were enriched. Some responding clones were detected in pre-infection memory, which suggested that pre-existing cross-reactive memory T cells had joined the SARS-CoV-2 response.

Instrument used: Illumina NovaSeq 6000. TCRalpha and TCRbeta cDNA libraries were constructed by 5'RACE with constant-segment primers, with sample barcodes and unique molecular identifiers being introduced. RNA was extracted from every sample with Trizol reagent. The libraries were amplified in two PCR steps, and the second step added a second sample barcode and Illumina TruSeq adapters. Sequencing of libraries was performed on an Illumina NovaSeq with 2 x 150 bp paired-end reads. The paper's processing steps were these. With migec v1.2.7, reads were demultiplexed and then collapsed into UMI-guided consensus sequences. Using mixcr v2.1.11, UMI consensuses were aligned to TRA and TRB V and J templates and then assembled into clonotypes. Clonotypes were classified as expanded or contracted when called significant by both edgeR and NoisET, with noise models trained on biological replicates. edgeR calls used a false discovery rate-adjusted p below 0.01 and a log2 fold-change threshold of 1. PCA with hierarchical clustering of max-normalized trajectories of the 1000 most abundant clonotypes was used as exploratory dynamics analysis. Separately sequenced CD4+ and CD8+ repertoires were used to assign a CD4 or CD8 phenotype to each responding clone. The public reads were reprocessed in TCRdb via fastp at Q25 and MiXCR, keeping in-frame beta chains. Entries are consolidated by CDR3 protein sequence, retaining the most common genes and DNA. These V and J calls rely on TCRdb rather than the paper's analysis. In all, the sample holds more than 150,000 distinct CDR3 sequences, and 20% to 25% of those were seen once. The ten largest clones take up 23% of the sample.

Ficoll-Paque density gradient centrifugation was the method used to isolate PBMCs. The receptor was isolated from an adult woman who had mild COVID-19 (a few samples of this study predate the infection). The sample titles of this study are shuffled in the database, so cell type and time point are left out; the donor was told from shared clones. In this chain, TRBV7-6 is recombined with TRBJ1-1; the D gene is possibly TRBD1, with 5 bases matching. The source material was PBMCs or a T cell subset sorted from them (not recorded which). The DNA reads as follows: TGTGCCAGCAGCTTATTGAGGGGTGGCATGAACACTGAAGCTTTCTTT. Translation gives CASSLLRGGMNTEAFF.